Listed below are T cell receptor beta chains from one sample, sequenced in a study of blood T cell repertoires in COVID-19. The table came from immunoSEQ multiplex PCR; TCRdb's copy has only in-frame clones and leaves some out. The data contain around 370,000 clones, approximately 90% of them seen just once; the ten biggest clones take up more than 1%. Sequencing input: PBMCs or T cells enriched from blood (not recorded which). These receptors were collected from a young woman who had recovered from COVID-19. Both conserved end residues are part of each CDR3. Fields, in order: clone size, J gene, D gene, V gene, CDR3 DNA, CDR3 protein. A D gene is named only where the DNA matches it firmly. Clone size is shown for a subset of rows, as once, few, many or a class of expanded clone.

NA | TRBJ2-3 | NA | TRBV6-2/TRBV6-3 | TGTGCCAGCAGTTACGGGCGGGAAAGTAGCACAGATACGCAGTATTTT | CASSYGRESSTDTQYF
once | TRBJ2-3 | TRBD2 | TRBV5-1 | TGCGCCAGCAGCTTGCGGGGGACTAGCTATCCAGATACGCAGTATTTT | CASSLRGTSYPDTQYF
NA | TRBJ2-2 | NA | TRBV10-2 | TGCGCCAGCATTCCTGCAGGTATTGCGAACACCGGGGAGCTGTTTTTT | CASIPAGIANTGELFF
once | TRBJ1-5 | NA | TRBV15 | TGTGCCACCAGCAGAGATGTACCTATTCTTAGCAATCAGCCCCAGCATTTT | CATSRDVPILSNQPQHF
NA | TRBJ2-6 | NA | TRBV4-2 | TGTGCCAGCAGCCAAACTAGCTCTGGGGCCAACGTCCTGACTTTC | CASSQTSSGANVLTF
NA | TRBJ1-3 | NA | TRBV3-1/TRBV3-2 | TGTGCCAGCAGCCAAGCGCAGATCTCTGGAAACACCATATATTTT | CASSQAQISGNTIYF
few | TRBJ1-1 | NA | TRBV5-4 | TGTGCCAGCAGCAACTTAGAGGGCTCCGAAAACACTGAAGCTTTCTTT | CASSNLEGSENTEAFF
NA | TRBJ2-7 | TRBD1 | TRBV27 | TGTGCCAGCAGTCGACAGGGGGACAGGAACGAGCAGTACTTC | CASSRQGDRNEQYF
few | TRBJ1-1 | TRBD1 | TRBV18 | TGTGCCAGCTCACCCACGCTTGGGACAGGGGGCGAAGCTTTCTTT | CASSPTLGTGGEAFF
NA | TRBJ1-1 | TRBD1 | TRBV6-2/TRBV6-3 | TGTGCCAGCAGTTACTCAGGGGGCTACACTGAAGCTTTCTTT | CASSYSGGYTEAFF
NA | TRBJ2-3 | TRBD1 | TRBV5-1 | TGCGCCAGCAGCTTCACAGGGGAAGATACGCAGTATTTT | CASSFTGEDTQYF
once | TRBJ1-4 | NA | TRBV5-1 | TGCGCCAGCAGCGACGGGACATCCTACCGGGAAAAACTGTTTTTT | CASSDGTSYREKLFF
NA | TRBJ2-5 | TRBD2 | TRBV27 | TGTGCCAGCAGTCCGGGACTAAAAGAGACCCAGTACTTC | CASSPGLKETQYF
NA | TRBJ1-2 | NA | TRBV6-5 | TGTGCCAGCAGGGGACTCCATGGCTACACCTTC | CASRGLHGYTF
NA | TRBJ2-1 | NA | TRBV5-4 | TGTGCCAGCACCTGGGAGTCCTACAATGAGCAGTTCTTC | CASTWESYNEQFF